The T cell receptor beta chain under discussion was sequenced for a study of CD8 T cells in Susac syndrome. After extraction with the RNeasy kit, roughly 0.45 to 1 ug of the RNA was reverse transcribed using random hexamers. TCRdb reprocessed the immunoSEQ multiplex PCR reads via MiXCR and lists one record per CDR3 protein. The data show 130,000 to 150,000 distinct CDR3 sequences, with approximately 95% seen just once and approximately 0.27% held by the top ten. Germline V gives CDR1 LGHNA, CDR2 YSLEER. CDR3 length: 13 amino acids. Trimming left V 0 bases short and J 5 bases short, with 8 bases between.

V is TRBV4-3 and J is TRBJ2-7; tentative D call: TRBD1 (5 bases). This sequence originates from a human donor in good health. Material: CD8+ T cells from PBMCs. In DNA, the CDR3 is TGCGCCAGCAGCCAAGATAAGGGGAACGAGCAGTACTTC. Protein product: CASSQDKGNEQYF.